This T cell receptor (beta chain) comes out of a study of response to subunit inactivated influenza vaccine. TCRdb re-called the RT-PCR reads with MiXCR, one entry per CDR3 protein. Of about 540,000 distinct CDR3 sequences in the sample, roughly 23% are singletons; the top ten hold approximately 2.9%. Trimming shortened V by 4 bases and J by 3 bases, and 14 bases separated the two germline ends. The CDR3 spans 14 residues. Per germline, CDR1 SGHRS and CDR2 YFSETQ. This sample was shared with a second study, whose subject was T cells expressing NK-cell markers. That paper adds: 5'RACE template switching with UMIs produced the TCR beta cDNA. Most of the eight sequenced donors were classified as HCMV-seropositive, and one was classified as seronegative. The same clonotypes also predominated in the CD3+CD56-NKG2C+ fraction of four donors. No clear determination of HCMV specificity was made for expanded NKG2C+ T cell clones.

The material was CD4+ T cells sorted from PBMCs, obtained about 12 days after vaccination. The V and J genes are TRBV5-1 and TRBJ2-7; perhaps TRBD1 as D (5 bases). The TCR sequence derives from a man aged 50 to 60 who received an inactivated influenza vaccine. This CDR3 is CASSAQGTGYEQYF. CDR3 DNA: TGCGCCAGCAGCGCCCAGGGAACCGGCTACGAGCAGTACTTC.